Below are 24 T cell receptor beta chains sequenced from a single sample in a study of T cell responses to AZD1222 COVID-19 vaccine. Measured with immunoSEQ multiplex PCR; TCRdb has only the in-frame clones, and not every one. This table holds about 170,000 clones, roughly 92% found once. Sequenced here: peripheral blood, sampled on day 0 of AZD1222 vaccination. The receptors derive from an adult in good health.

V gene TRBV5-1 combines with J gene TRBJ2-1; the match to TRBD1 covers 8 bases. V lost 0 bases, J lost 5 bases, and 4 bases stayed unmatched. The germline V gene has CDR1 SGHRS and CDR2 YFSETQ. This CDR3 has 15 amino acids. Here the CDR3 DNA reads TGCGCCAGCAGCTTGGGACAGGGGCCGGACAATGAGCAGTTCTTC. Its protein product is CASSLGQGPDNEQFF.

The V gene is TRBV15, the J gene TRBJ2-3, with 8 bases that match TRBD1. The J segment lost 1 base and the V segment lost 5 bases, leaving 2 bases of the junction unmatched. The CDR3 covers 14 residues. The germline gives CDR1 LNHNV, CDR2 YYDKDF (reference sequence). The CDR3 DNA is TGTGCCACCAGCTGGGGACAGGGCACAGATACGCAGTATTTT. Translation gives CATSWGQGTDTQYF.

V and J are TRBV19 and TRBJ1-2, with 7 bases identical to TRBD1. The ends lost 0 bases at V and 5 bases at J; junction bases unmatched: 9. CDR3 length: 16 amino acids. The V gene's germline CDR1 is LNHDA and CDR2 SQIVND (reference sequence). The CDR3 sequence: CASSIDLRDSLYGYTF. The CDR3 DNA reads as TGTGCCAGTAGTATAGATTTACGGGACAGCTTGTATGGCTACACCTTC.

This clone was detected once. This chain links TRBV5-1 with TRBJ2-3; tentatively, D is TRBD1 (5 bases). Germline V gene lookup returns CDR1 SGHRS and CDR2 YFSETQ. V lost 6 bases and J 0 bases, leaving 14 bases between the germline ends. CDR3 length: 15 amino acids. CDR3 sequence reads: CASNLQGLSTDTQYF. The CDR3 nucleotides read TGCGCCAGCAATCTTCAGGGTCTTAGCACAGATACGCAGTATTTT.

This chain links TRBV5-1 with TRBJ2-3; 10 bases agree with TRBD2. Per germline, CDR1 SGHRS and CDR2 YFSETQ. The length of the CDR3 is 17 residues. The V gene end was trimmed by 1 base and the J gene end by 2 bases; junction bases not matched to a gene: 7. In nucleotides, the CDR3 is TGCGCCAGCAGCTTGCCTAGCGGGAGTTCGTCCACAGATACGCAGTATTTT. This encodes CASSLPSGSSSTDTQYF.

The CDR3 loop is CASRVSPISGNTIYF. Here the CDR3 DNA reads TGTGCCAGCAGGGTCTCGCCGATCTCTGGAAACACCATATATTTT. The chain has TRBV2 and TRBJ1-3; D not resolved. Trimming removed 6 bases from V and 0 bases from J, with 12 bases in between. CDR3 length: 15 amino acids. In germline, CDR1 is SNHLY, CDR2 FYNNEI. Full variable domain (outside the CDR3, taken from reference TRBV2 and TRBJ1-3): EPEVTQTPSHQVTQMGQEVILRCVPISNHLYFYWYRQILGQKVEFLVSFYNNEISEKSEIFDDQFSVERPDGSNFTLKIRSTKLEDSAMYFCASRVSPISGNTIYFGEGSWLTVV.

The chain combines TRBV24-1 with TRBJ1-1; 8 bases fit TRBD1. The junction had 4 bases not matched to a gene; V was cut back by 7 bases and J by 1 base. The CDR3 runs to 14 residues. The germline CDR1 and CDR2 sequences are KGHDR and SFDVKD. For the CDR3, the DNA is TGTGCCACCAGAGCAGGGGGCACGAACACTGAAGCTTTCTTT. Translation gives CATRAGGTNTEAFF.

By share, this clone ranks as medium-sized (0.01 to 0.1%). The chain has TRBV9 and TRBJ2-2, with D perhaps matching TRBD2 (5 bases). This CDR3 has 15 residues. Germline V gene sequence: CDR1 SGDLS, CDR2 YYNGEE. The V gene lost 3 bases and the J gene lost 4 bases, with 13 bases spanning the gap. CDR3 loop: CASSADVAGTGELFF. The CDR3 DNA reads TGTGCCAGCAGCGCCGATGTCGCGGGCACCGGGGAGCTGTTTTTT.

The V gene is TRBV15, the J gene TRBJ2-7; D might be TRBD1 or TRBD2, each matching 5 bases. CDR1 is LNHNV and CDR2 is YYDKDF in the germline V gene (reference sequence). This CDR3 comprises 17 residues. V shed 0 bases and J shed 1 base, with 16 bases lying between them. In nucleotides, the CDR3 is TGTGCCACCAGCAGAGATCTTGGGGGAGTAATGTCCTACGAGCAGTACTTC. Translated, it gives CATSRDLGGVMSYEQYF.

This chain uses TRBV19 with TRBJ2-1; possibly TRBD1 for D (7 bases). Trimming removed 6 bases from V and 6 bases from J, with 18 bases in between. The CDR3 length is 15 residues. Germline V gene lookup returns CDR1 LNHDA and CDR2 SQIVND (reference sequence). The DNA of the CDR3 is TGTGCCAGTAGACTAGGGGGGACAGCTCTCAATGAGCAGTTCTTC. Translated, it gives CASRLGGTALNEQFF.

The CDR3 protein is CASSFDSETEAFF. The CDR3 DNA follows: TGTGCCAGCAGCTTCGACTCAGAGACTGAAGCTTTCTTT. The chain joins TRBV7-3 to TRBJ1-1; D is ambiguous. The CDR3 loop spans 13 amino acids. Germline loops: CDR1 SGHTA, CDR2 FQGTGA. Trimming shortened V by 3 bases and J by 5 bases, and 10 bases separated the two germline ends.

Comments on this clone: Other nucleotide sequences in the sample specify the same CDR3. This chain uses TRBV9 with TRBJ2-5; 14 nucleotides line up with TRBD2. The germline V gene has CDR1 SGDLS and CDR2 YYNGEE. With V trimmed by 3 bases and J by 5 bases, 3 bases remained unmatched. The CDR3 sequence is 15 residues long. CDR3 residues: CASSAGLAGVETQYF. CDR3 bases: TGTGCCAGCAGCGCGGGACTAGCGGGAGTGGAGACCCAGTACTTC.

The chain combines TRBV7-2 with TRBJ2-3; 10 positions match TRBD2. The CDR3 runs 19 residues. The trim removed 4 bases at V and 1 base at J, leaving 14 bases unmatched. The germline CDR1 and CDR2 sequences are SGHTA and FQGNSA. As DNA, the CDR3 is TGTGCCAGCAGCTCAAGACTAGCGGGCGGCACCCTCCGCACAGATACGCAGTATTTT. Translated, it gives CASSSRLAGGTLRTDTQYF.

The chain recombines TRBV3-1 (or the pseudogene TRBV3-2) with TRBJ2-5; a weak D match, TRBD2 (7 bases). V was shortened by 0 bases and J by 1 base, with 18 bases between the two germline ends. The CDR3 runs to 18 residues. Germline CDR1 is LGHDT and CDR2 is YNNKEL (reference sequence). The CDR3 sequence is CASSQDSGGLASQETQYF. The CDR3 region has the DNA TGTGCCAGCAGCCAAGATTCGGGGGGCCTGGCGTCCCAAGAGACCCAGTACTTC.

The J gene is TRBJ2-7, the V gene TRBV10-1; TRBD2 agrees at 7 bases. Germline assignment: CDR1 WNHNN and CDR2 SYGVQD (reference sequence). The CDR3 is 16 residues long. The ends lost 7 bases at V and 3 bases at J; junction bases unmatched: 15. The CDR3 nucleotides read TGCGCCAGCAATATGAGGGCAGGGACTAAGGACTACGAGCAGTACTTC. Protein sequence: CASNMRAGTKDYEQYF.

The chain couples TRBV25-1 to TRBJ2-5; 12 bases agree with TRBD2. This CDR3 region has 15 residues. CDR1 MGHDK and CDR2 SYGVNS come from the germline V gene. The ends lost 2 bases at V and 7 bases at J; junction bases unmatched: 5. DNA for the CDR3: TGTGCCAGCAGTGAAGCTTCTAGCGGGAGGGTGACCCAGTACTTC. Translating it yields CASSEASSGRVTQYF.

The chain carries TRBV18 and TRBJ1-2; D is undetermined. Trimming took off 0 bases at V and 8 bases at J, with 13 bases between the two ends. Per germline, CDR1 KGHSH and CDR2 LQKENI. The CDR3 has 14 amino acids. CDR3 sequence: CASSPPVNGVGYTF. As DNA, the CDR3 is TGTGCCAGCTCACCACCGGTTAACGGCGTAGGCTACACCTTC.

The chain employs TRBV5-1 and TRBJ2-3; 7 bases line up with TRBD2. With 6 bases clipped from V and 2 bases from J, the junction kept 6 bases outside the gene matches. Germline CDR1 reads SGHRS; CDR2 reads YFSETQ. There are 14 residues in the CDR3. The CDR3 is CASNPGRATDTQYF. In DNA, the CDR3 is TGCGCCAGCAATCCAGGGAGGGCCACAGATACGCAGTATTTT.

The chain recombines TRBV19 with TRBJ1-6; 7 bases match TRBD1. Trimming removed 8 bases from V and 9 bases from J; junction bases left unmatched: 7. This CDR3 has 13 residues. Germline V gene sequence: CDR1 LNHDA, CDR2 SQIVND (reference sequence). This CDR3 is CASRTGGTSPLHF. CDR3 sequence (DNA): TGTGCCAGTCGGACAGGCGGGACTTCACCCCTCCACTTT.

This chain connects TRBV2 to TRBJ1-4; TRBD1 aligns across 7 bases. The germline V gene encodes CDR1 SNHLY and CDR2 FYNNEI. J gave up 6 bases and V 4 bases, and 2 bases lay outside the gene matches. The CDR3 loop spans 13 amino acids. Here the CDR3 DNA reads TGTGCCAGCAGTGTAACAGGGGATGAAAAACTGTTTTTT. Translated, it gives CASSVTGDEKLFF.

The rearrangement links TRBV3-1 (or the pseudogene TRBV3-2) to TRBJ2-1; 10 nucleotides line up with TRBD2. The V segment lost 0 bases and the J segment 8 bases; nucleotides outside the gene matches: 10. Germline V lookup: CDR1 LGHDT, CDR2 YNNKEL (reference sequence). This CDR3 contains 17 residues. The CDR3 loop is CASSQEKTLAGDHEQFF. The CDR3 DNA follows: TGTGCCAGCAGCCAAGAAAAAACTCTAGCGGGAGATCATGAGCAGTTCTTC.

This chain connects TRBV29-1 to TRBJ2-1; 10 bases match TRBD1. V trimming: 7 bases; J trimming: 5 bases; junction bases outside the gene matches: 8. CDR1 is SQVTM and CDR2 is ANQGSEA in the germline V gene. CDR3 length: 14 amino acids. The CDR3 is CSAGTGVPNNEQFF. Here the CDR3 DNA reads TGCAGCGCCGGGACAGGGGTCCCAAACAATGAGCAGTTCTTC.

The chain has TRBV7-2 and TRBJ1-5; 9 nucleotides match TRBD1. Germline V CDR1 and CDR2: SGHTA, FQGNSA. Trimming cost V 8 bases and J 7 bases; bases outside gene matches: 12. The CDR3 runs 15 residues. The CDR3, as DNA: TGTGCCAGCGCTGCTGGACAGGGGCAGGGGCAGCCCCAGCATTTT. It encodes CASAAGQGQGQPQHF.

The table lists this clone with a count of one. The gene calls are TRBV21-1 and TRBJ2-7; TRBD1, the table's D call, was not compared with the DNA. TRBV21-1 has pseudogene status. The CDR3 extends over 13 amino acids. CDR3 nucleotide sequence: TGTGCCAGCAGCCCGGGACAGGCCTACGAGCAGTACTTC. This codes for CASSPGQAYEQYF.